Below, 7 T cell receptor beta chains from the same sample are listed, as sequenced in a study of blood T cells in healthy people across ages. Alongside a J-beta primer mix, a sample-barcoded 5' primer served in a second PCR lasting 7 to 11 cycles. A single record per CDR3 protein comes from TCRdb applying MiXCR to the 5' RACE reads. The sample yields just under 750,000 distinct CDR3 sequences, approximately 22% seen once. Sequenced sample: blood. The receptors shown here come from a man between 65 and 85 years old in good health.

This clonotype was seen more than once but under ten times. This sequence joins TRBV5-1 and TRBJ2-6; TRBD2 aligns across 13 bases. V dropped 4 bases and J dropped 4; count of bases not matched to a gene: 5. The germline CDR1 and CDR2 sequences are SGHRS and YFSETQ. The CDR3 has 17 amino acids. The CDR3 coding sequence is TGCGCCAGCAGCCTGACTAGCGGGGGGTTAGGGGCCAACGTCCTGACTTTC. Protein product: CASSLTSGGLGANVLTF. The full variable domain, its missing parts supplied by reference TRBV5-1 and TRBJ2-6, is KAGVTQTPRYLIKTRGQQVTLSCSPISGHRSVSWYQQTPGQGLQFLFEYFSETQRNKGNFPGRFSGRQFSNSRSEMNVSTLELGDSALYLCASSLTSGGLGANVLTFGAGSRLTVL.

This clonotype was counted only a few times. V gene TRBV24-1 combines with J gene TRBJ2-5; perhaps TRBD1 as D (6 bases). The V and J ends lost 7 bases and 6 bases respectively, with 20 bases between them. Per germline, CDR1 KGHDR and CDR2 SFDVKD. The CDR3 is made up of 15 amino acids. The CDR3 here is CATRVIWGTWKTQYF. CDR3 DNA sequence: TGTGCCACCAGAGTGATTTGGGGGACATGGAAGACCCAGTACTTC.

This clonotype appeared a few times. The J gene is TRBJ2-1, the V gene TRBV6-5, with TRBD2 matching over 7 bases. Per the germline V gene, CDR1 is MNHEY and CDR2 is SVGAGI. V shed 0 bases, J shed 8 bases, and the junction held 4 bases outside the gene matches. This CDR3 is built from 14 residues. DNA of the CDR3: TGTGCCAGCAGTTACTCCCCAGGGAGGGATGAGCAGTTCTTC. Translating gives CASSYSPGRDEQFF.

The chain recombines TRBV20-1 with TRBJ2-2; possible D gene TRBD2, 5 bases. CDR1 DFQATT and CDR2 SNEGSKA come from the germline V gene (reference sequence). The V end lost 3 bases, the J end lost 0 bases, and 11 bases lay between the germline ends. The CDR3 spans 15 residues. CDR3 nucleotide sequence: TGCAGTGCTAGGTTGACTACTTCGAACACCGGGGAGCTGTTTTTT. Translated: CSARLTTSNTGELFF.

DNA of the CDR3: TGCAGTGCTAGAGGGACTAGCGGGAGCACACAAGAGACCCAGTACTTC. Residues: CSARGTSGSTQETQYF. This chain connects TRBV20-1 to TRBJ2-5; 13 nucleotides align to TRBD2. Trimming took 1 base from V and 2 from J; bases not matched to a gene: 4. CDR1 and CDR2 from the germline V gene are DFQATT and SNEGSKA (reference sequence). The CDR3 consists of 16 residues.

The table lists this clonotype with a few counts. The J gene is TRBJ2-5, the V gene TRBV20-1; D is ambiguous. Trimming pared 0 bases from V and 2 bases from J, leaving 7 bases between. This CDR3 is 13 amino acids long. Germline CDR1 DFQATT, CDR2 SNEGSKA (reference sequence). The CDR3 spells CSARDRRQETQYF. The DNA for the CDR3 is TGCAGTGCTAGAGACCGAAGACAAGAGACCCAGTACTTC.

This clonotype has just a few counts. This chain connects TRBV28 to TRBJ2-5; D may be TRBD2 (6 bases). The CDR3 has 15 residues. Trimming removed 3 bases at V and 2 bases at J, with 13 bases between. The germline V gene encodes CDR1 MDHEN and CDR2 SYDVKM. The CDR3 nucleotides read TGTGCCAGCAGTTTTGGTGGGGGGAGTCAAGAGACCCAGTACTTC. Protein sequence: CASSFGGGSQETQYF.